This is a list of T cell receptor beta chains from one sample in a study of early T cells in non-severe SARS-CoV-2 infection. TCRdb called the 5' RACE reads again in MiXCR, with one record for every CDR3 protein. Among 64,000 or so distinct CDR3 sequences listed, about an eighth were seen once. Sequenced material: whole blood. The source of these receptors is an adult who was a healthcare worker with PCR-confirmed SARS-CoV-2 infection or an uninfected control (not recorded which). The CDR3 runs from the conserved cysteine through the conserved F or W. The D gene is left open where the match is weak. Rows give clone size only sometimes, using once, few, many, or a class for an expanded clone.

TRBJ2-7,-,TRBV12-3/TRBV12-4,TRBD1,13,TGTGCCAGCAGCCGGGACAGGGACTACGAGCAGTACTTC,CASSRDRDYEQYF
TRBJ2-1,-,TRBV12-3/TRBV12-4,TRBD2,13,TGTGCCACCCGGACTAGCTTCAACAATGAGCAGTTCTTC,CATRTSFNNEQFF
TRBJ2-7,many,TRBV20-1,-,12,TGCAGTGCTAGAGGGTCTCGGTCCGAGCAGTACTTC,CSARGSRSEQYF
TRBJ1-2,-,TRBV4-1,-,13,TGCGCCAGCAGCCAAGTCCAGTTCTATGGCTACACCTTC,CASSQVQFYGYTF
TRBJ2-5,-,TRBV10-1,-,13,TGCGCCAGCAGCGTCGGGACGGAAGAGACCCAGTACTTC,CASSVGTEETQYF
TRBJ2-5,-,TRBV6-2/TRBV6-3,TRBD2,16,TGTGCCAGCAGTTACTCGAAAGCGGGGGTTGAGGAGACCCAGTACTTC,CASSYSKAGVEETQYF
TRBJ2-6,few,TRBV6-4,TRBD2,16,TGTGCCAGCAGTGACCGGGGGGACTCTGGGGCCAACGTCCTGACTTTC,CASSDRGDSGANVLTF
TRBJ1-5,-,TRBV6-5,-,16,TGTGCCAGCAGTTCAATGCCCACCGGGCGCAATCAGCCCCAGCATTTT,CASSSMPTGRNQPQHF
TRBJ1-5,many,TRBV4-3,-,11,TGCGCGGTTGGGGATAGTCAGCCCCAGCATTTT,CAVGDSQPQHF
TRBJ1-4,-,TRBV6-5,TRBD1,14,TGTGCCAGCACCACGGGGACAGTTGGCGAAAAACTGTTTTTT,CASTTGTVGEKLFF
TRBJ2-2,-,TRBV6-2/TRBV6-3,TRBD1,12,TGTGCCAGCACAGGGGGCACCGGGGAGCTGTTTTTT,CASTGGTGELFF
TRBJ2-3,many,TRBV12-3/TRBV12-4,TRBD2,17,TGTGCCAGCAACGGGGTAGCGGGGGGCTTACGCACAGATACGCAGTATTTT,CASNGVAGGLRTDTQYF
TRBJ2-2,many,TRBV5-1,-,16,TGCGCCAGCAGCTTGGTTGTCAGGTCGAACACCGGGGAGCTGTTTTTT,CASSLVVRSNTGELFF
TRBJ2-3,-,TRBV2,-,16,TGTGCCAGCAGGGATCCCAGGGCGGGGGCCACAGATACGCAGTATTTT,CASRDPRAGATDTQYF
TRBJ1-4,few,TRBV6-5,TRBD1,14,TGTGCCAGCAGTTACTGGACAGGGGATGAAAAACTGTTTTTT,CASSYWTGDEKLFF
TRBJ2-7,-,TRBV11-2,-,14,TGTGCCAGCAGCTTTAACAGGGCCCTCTACGAGCAGTACTTC,CASSFNRALYEQYF
TRBJ1-1,few,TRBV6-6,-,14,TGTGCCAGCAGTTACTCGAACTGGGGCGCTGAAGCTTTCTTT,CASSYSNWGAEAFF
TRBJ1-2,-,TRBV7-9,TRBD1,13,TGTGCCAGCAGCTTAGCGACAGGGGTCGGCTACACCTTC,CASSLATGVGYTF
TRBJ1-3,many,TRBV7-8,-,11,TGTGCCAGCAGCTCTGGAAACACCATATATTTT,CASSSGNTIYF
TRBJ2-3,many,TRBV2,-,13,TGTGCCAGCATGGGGGGAAGCACAGATACGCAGTATTTT,CASMGGSTDTQYF
TRBJ2-2,many,TRBV28,TRBD1,18,TGTGCCAGCAGTTTTTCGGGACAGGGGAGGAGTGGCACCGGGGAGCTGTTTTTT,CASSFSGQGRSGTGELFF
TRBJ1-2,many,TRBV6-6,-,15,TGTGCCAGCAGTTACGTGGATCAGGGTAACTATGGCTACACCTTC,CASSYVDQGNYGYTF
TRBJ2-2,few,TRBV7-3,-,15,TGTGCCAGCAGCCCAGGGGCCACGAACACCGGGGAGCTGTTTTTT,CASSPGATNTGELFF
TRBJ2-1,many,TRBV5-4,-,12,TGTGCCAGCAGCCGGACATACAATGAGCAGTTCTTC,CASSRTYNEQFF
TRBJ1-1,-,TRBV11-3,-,13,TGTGCCAGCAGCTTAGACAGGGCCACTGAAGCTTTCTTT,CASSLDRATEAFF
TRBJ1-2,-,TRBV6-5,-,14,TGTGCCAGCATGGAAGTCGGGACAATCTATGGCTACACCTTC,CASMEVGTIYGYTF
TRBJ1-3,many,TRBV7-2,-,14,TGTGCCAGCAGCGCGGATCGGACAGGAAACACCATATATTTT,CASSADRTGNTIYF
TRBJ1-6,many,TRBV7-3,TRBD1,15,TGTGCCAGCAGCATTAAAGGACAGGGGCATTCACCCCTCCACTTT,CASSIKGQGHSPLHF
TRBJ2-1,many,TRBV7-9,TRBD2,17,TGTGCCAGCAGCCCGGGACTAGCTGGGAAGTCCTACAATGAGCAGTTCTTC,CASSPGLAGKSYNEQFF
TRBJ2-7,few,TRBV7-6,TRBD2,18,TGTGCCAGCAGCCCGTATGGCCAACTAGCGGCTCGCTCCTACGAGCAGTACTTC,CASSPYGQLAARSYEQYF
TRBJ1-4,many,TRBV4-3,TRBD1,17,TGCGCCAGCAGCCACCTAACAATGAGGGGGCAGGGTGAAAAACTGTTTTTT,CASSHLTMRGQGEKLFF
TRBJ1-2,many,TRBV9,-,13,TGTGCCAGCAGCGCTGGACAGACTAGTGGCTACACCTTC,CASSAGQTSGYTF
TRBJ2-1,-,TRBV6-1,TRBD2,16,TGTGCCAGCAGTGGACAACTAGCGGGGGGCTACAATGAGCAGTTCTTC,CASSGQLAGGYNEQFF
TRBJ2-2,many,TRBV20-1,-,16,TGCAGTGCTAGCCACGGACAGCGGGCGGACACCGGGGAGCTGTTTTTT,CSASHGQRADTGELFF
TRBJ2-5,many,TRBV6-6,-,15,TGTGCCAGCATGCCCAGCCTGAAGGGTAAAGAGACCCAGTACTTC,CASMPSLKGKETQYF
TRBJ2-2,-,TRBV7-2,-,12,TGTGCCAGCAGCTCCGACACCGGGGAGCTGTTTTTT,CASSSDTGELFF
TRBJ2-2,few,TRBV4-1,TRBD2,17,TGCGCCAGCAGCCAAGATAGGCTAGCGGGGGCGACCGGGGAGCTGTTTTTT,CASSQDRLAGATGELFF
TRBJ1-3,few,TRBV18,-,15,TGTGCCAGCTCACCACCGAGCCAATCTGGAAACACCATATATTTT,CASSPPSQSGNTIYF
TRBJ2-7,many,TRBV6-1,TRBD1,13,TGTGCCAGCAGTCGGACAGGGGGTTTCCCGCAGTACTTC,CASSRTGGFPQYF
TRBJ2-3,-,TRBV5-1,TRBD2,18,TGCGCCAGCAGCTCAGGACTAGCGGGCACACTCGGTGGGGATACGCAGTATTTT,CASSSGLAGTLGGDTQYF
TRBJ1-1,few,TRBV14,TRBD1,15,TGTGCCAGCAGCCTCCCCCAGGGGGAAGGCACTGAAGCTTTCTTT,CASSLPQGEGTEAFF